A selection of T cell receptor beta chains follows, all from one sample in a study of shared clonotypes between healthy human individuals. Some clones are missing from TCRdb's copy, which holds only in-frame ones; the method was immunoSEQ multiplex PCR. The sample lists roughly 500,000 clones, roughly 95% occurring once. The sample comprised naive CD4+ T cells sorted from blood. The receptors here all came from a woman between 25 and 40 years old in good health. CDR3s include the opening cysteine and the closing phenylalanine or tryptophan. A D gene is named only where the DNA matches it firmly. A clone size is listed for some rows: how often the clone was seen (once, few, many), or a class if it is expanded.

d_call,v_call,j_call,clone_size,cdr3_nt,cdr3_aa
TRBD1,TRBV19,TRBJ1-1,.,TGTGCCAGCCGAACGATACAGGGGGCGAACACTGAAGCTTTCTTT,CASRTIQGANTEAFF
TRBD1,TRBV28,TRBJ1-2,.,TGTGCCAGCAACCAACGACAGGGTCTTCGTTATGGCTACACCTTC,CASNQRQGLRYGYTF
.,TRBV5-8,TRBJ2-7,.,TGTGCCACCCTTAGCGAAATTACCTACGAGCAGTACTTC,CATLSEITYEQYF
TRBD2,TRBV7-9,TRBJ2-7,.,TGTGCCAGCAGCTTAGTGAGGGTTGAGCGGGAAGGGAGCTCCTACGAGCAGTACTTC,CASSLVRVEREGSSYEQYF
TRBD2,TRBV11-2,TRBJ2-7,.,TGTGCCAGCAGTGGGGGGCGGGGGGCCGCCGCCTACGAGCAGTACTTC,CASSGGRGAAAYEQYF
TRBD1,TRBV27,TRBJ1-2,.,TGTGCCAGCACCCCCGGGACAGGTTATGGCTACACCTTC,CASTPGTGYGYTF
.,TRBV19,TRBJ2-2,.,TGTGCCAGTAGTATAGTTGACAGCCTTCACACCGGGGAGCTGTTTTTT,CASSIVDSLHTGELFF
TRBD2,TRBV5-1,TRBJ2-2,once,TGCGCCAGCAGCCACACGGAGGGCGTCAGTACTAGCGGGAGGTTTTCCGGGGAGCTGTTTTTT,CASSHTEGVSTSGRFSGELFF
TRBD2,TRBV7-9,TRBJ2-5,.,TGTGCCGGGGGAGGGCCCGCCCCCGAGACCCAGTACTTC,CAGGGPAPETQYF
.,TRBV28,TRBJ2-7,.,TGTGCCAGCAGTCGATCACTCGGGAACGAGCAGTACTTC,CASSRSLGNEQYF
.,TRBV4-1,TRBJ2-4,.,TGCGCCAGCAGCCTTAACCTAGCCAAAAACATTCAGTACTTC,CASSLNLAKNIQYF
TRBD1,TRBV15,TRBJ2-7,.,TGTGCCACCAGCAGAGATAGGGGCCGGACAGGGCTGCACGAGCAGTACTTC,CATSRDRGRTGLHEQYF
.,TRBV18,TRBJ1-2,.,TGTGCCAGCTCATCCACCGGGCCTACTAAGGAGACTAACTATGGCTACACCTTC,CASSSTGPTKETNYGYTF
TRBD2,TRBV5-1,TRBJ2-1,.,TGCGCCAGCAGTCTGACTAGCGGGACTTACAATGAGCAGTTCTTC,CASSLTSGTYNEQFF
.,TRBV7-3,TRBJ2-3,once,TGTGCCAGCAGCTCGAAGGGCACAGATACGCAGTATTTT,CASSSKGTDTQYF
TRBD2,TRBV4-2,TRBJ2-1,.,TGTGCCAGCAGCCTGCTGACTAGCGGCTCCTACAATGAGCAGTTCTTC,CASSLLTSGSYNEQFF
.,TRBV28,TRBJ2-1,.,TGTGCCAGCACCGAATCAGGGGCGTTCATATACAATGAGCAGTTCTTC,CASTESGAFIYNEQFF
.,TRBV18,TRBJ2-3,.,TGTGCCAGCTCACCACCTTCTAACACAGATACGCAGTATTTT,CASSPPSNTDTQYF
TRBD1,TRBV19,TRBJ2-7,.,TGTGCCAGTAGTAAAGGGACAGGGAGCTCCTACGAGCAGTACTTC,CASSKGTGSSYEQYF
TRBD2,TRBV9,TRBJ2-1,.,TGTGCCAGCAGCCCCCCCGAGCGGGGGTACAATGAGCAGTTCTTC,CASSPPERGYNEQFF
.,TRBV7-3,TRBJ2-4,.,TGTGCCAGCAGCTTAATTAGGCAGACTTTAGCCAAAAACATTCAGTACTTC,CASSLIRQTLAKNIQYF
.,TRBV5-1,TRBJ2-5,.,TGCGCCAGCAGCTTGCCCACTTCGGAAGAGACCCAGTACTTC,CASSLPTSEETQYF
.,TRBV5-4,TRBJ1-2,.,TGTGCCAGCAGCTTGGAGGTGGGGGCCGGCTATGGCTACACCTTC,CASSLEVGAGYGYTF
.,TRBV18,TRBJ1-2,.,TGTGCCAGCTCACCAGGGGGACTACATGGCTACACCTTC,CASSPGGLHGYTF
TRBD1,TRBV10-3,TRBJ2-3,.,TGTGCCATCAGTGAGAGGGCAGGGGGTAATGTTGTAGGAGATACGCAGTATTTT,CAISERAGGNVVGDTQYF
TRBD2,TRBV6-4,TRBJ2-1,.,TGTGCCAGCAGTCCCGGAGTAGCGGGAGAAGTCTACAATGAGCAGTTCTTC,CASSPGVAGEVYNEQFF
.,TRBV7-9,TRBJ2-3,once,TGTGCCAGCAGCTTAGTTGTGGGCTCTATCGATACGCAGTATTTT,CASSLVVGSIDTQYF
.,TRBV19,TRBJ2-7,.,TGTGCCAGTAGTACCACCGTGAGCGGAGGCTCCTACGAGCAGTACTTC,CASSTTVSGGSYEQYF
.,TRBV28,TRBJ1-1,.,TGTGCCACAGCGACAGATAACACTGAAGCTTTCTTT,CATATDNTEAFF
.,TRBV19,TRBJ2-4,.,TGTGCCAGTAGTATGGCCTCAGGGGGGGTGTCCAAAAACATTCAGTACTTC,CASSMASGGVSKNIQYF
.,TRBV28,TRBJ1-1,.,TGTGCCAGCCATTCCTTGGGTTTAGCTTTCTTT,CASHSLGLAFF
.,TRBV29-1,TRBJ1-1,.,TGCAGCGCTGCCACATGGAACACTGAAGCTTTCTTT,CSAATWNTEAFF
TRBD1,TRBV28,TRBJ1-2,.,TGTGCCAGCAGCCCGGGACAGGGGAGGAGCTACACCTTC,CASSPGQGRSYTF
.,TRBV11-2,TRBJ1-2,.,TGTGCCAGCAGCTCCCTCCTGAGGGATGATGGCTACACCTTC,CASSSLLRDDGYTF
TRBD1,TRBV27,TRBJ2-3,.,TGTGCCAGCAGGCCCGACAGGGTTGGAAATACGCAGTATTTT,CASRPDRVGNTQYF
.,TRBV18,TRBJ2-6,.,TGTGCCAGCTCACCAGCTACAGGCTCTGGGGCCAACGTCCTGACTTTC,CASSPATGSGANVLTF